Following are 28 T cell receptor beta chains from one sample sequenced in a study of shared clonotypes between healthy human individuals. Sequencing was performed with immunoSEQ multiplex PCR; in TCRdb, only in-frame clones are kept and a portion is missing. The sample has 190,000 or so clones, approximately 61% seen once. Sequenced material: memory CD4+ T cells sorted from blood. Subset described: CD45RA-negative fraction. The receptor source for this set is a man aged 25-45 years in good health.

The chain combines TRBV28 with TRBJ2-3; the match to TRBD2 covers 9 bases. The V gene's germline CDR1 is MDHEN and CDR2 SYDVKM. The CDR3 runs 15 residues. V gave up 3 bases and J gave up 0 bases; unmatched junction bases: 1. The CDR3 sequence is CASSLLAGSTDTQYF. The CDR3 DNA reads TGTGCCAGCAGTTTGCTAGCGGGGAGCACAGATACGCAGTATTTT.

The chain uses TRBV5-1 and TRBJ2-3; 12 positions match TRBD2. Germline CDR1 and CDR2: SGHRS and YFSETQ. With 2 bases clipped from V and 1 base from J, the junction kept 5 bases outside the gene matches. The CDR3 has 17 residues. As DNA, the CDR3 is TGCGCCAGCAGCTTTTCTAGCGGGAGGGCGGGCACAGATACGCAGTATTTT. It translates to CASSFSSGRAGTDTQYF.

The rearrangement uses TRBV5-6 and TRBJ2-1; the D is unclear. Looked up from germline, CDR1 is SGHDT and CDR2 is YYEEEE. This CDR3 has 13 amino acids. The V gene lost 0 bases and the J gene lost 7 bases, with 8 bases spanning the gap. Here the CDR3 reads CASSLDLLNEQFF. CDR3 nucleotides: TGTGCCAGCAGCTTGGACTTGCTAAATGAGCAGTTCTTC.

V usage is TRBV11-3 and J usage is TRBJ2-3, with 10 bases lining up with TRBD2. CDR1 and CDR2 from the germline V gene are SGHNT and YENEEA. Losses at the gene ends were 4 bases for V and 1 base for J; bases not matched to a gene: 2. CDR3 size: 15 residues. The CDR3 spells CASSSGTSGTDTQYF. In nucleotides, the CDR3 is TGTGCCAGCAGCTCCGGGACTAGCGGCACAGATACGCAGTATTTT.

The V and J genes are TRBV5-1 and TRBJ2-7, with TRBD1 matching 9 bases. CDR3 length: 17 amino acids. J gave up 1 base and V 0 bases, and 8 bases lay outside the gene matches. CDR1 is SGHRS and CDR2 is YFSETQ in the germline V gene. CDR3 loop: CASSLAGQGIGSYEQYF. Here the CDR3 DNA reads TGCGCCAGCAGCTTGGCCGGACAGGGGATTGGGTCCTACGAGCAGTACTTC.

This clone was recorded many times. CDR3: CASSLSGSYGYTF. CDR3 in DNA: TGTGCCAGCAGCTTGTCGGGGTCGTACGGCTACACCTTC. This sequence joins TRBV5-5 and TRBJ1-2; no definite D call. The CDR3 is 13 residues long. V gave up 1 base and J gave up 8 bases, with 12 bases separating them. Germline loops: CDR1 SGHKS, CDR2 YYEKEE (reference sequence). Full variable domain (missing parts from reference TRBV5-5 and TRBJ1-2): DAGVTQSPTHLIKTRGQQVTLRCSPISGHKSVSWYQQVLGQGPQFIFQYYEKEERGRGNFPDRFSARQFPNYSSELNVNALLLGDSALYLCASSLSGSYGYTFGSGTRLTVV.

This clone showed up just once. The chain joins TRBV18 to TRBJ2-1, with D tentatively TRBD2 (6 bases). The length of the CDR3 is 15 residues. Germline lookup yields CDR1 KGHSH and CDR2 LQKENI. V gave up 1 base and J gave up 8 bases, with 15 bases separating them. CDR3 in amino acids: CASSPLVGAGDEQFF. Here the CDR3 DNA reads TGTGCCAGCTCACCACTAGTTGGAGCGGGCGATGAGCAGTTCTTC.

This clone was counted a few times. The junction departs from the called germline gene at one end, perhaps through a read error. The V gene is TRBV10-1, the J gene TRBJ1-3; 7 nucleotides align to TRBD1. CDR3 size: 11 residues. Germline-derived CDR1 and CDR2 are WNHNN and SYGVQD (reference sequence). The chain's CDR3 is CASKQGHTMYF. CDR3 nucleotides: TGCGCCAGCAAACAGGGGCACACCATGTATTTT.

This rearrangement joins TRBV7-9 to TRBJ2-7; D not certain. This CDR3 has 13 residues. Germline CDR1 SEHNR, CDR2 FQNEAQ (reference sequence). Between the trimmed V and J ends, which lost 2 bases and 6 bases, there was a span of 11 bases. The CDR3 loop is CASSLTRSGEQYF. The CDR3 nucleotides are TGTGCCAGCAGCTTAACACGTTCGGGCGAGCAGTACTTC.

CDR3 nucleotides: TGTGCCAGCAGACGAACTAGCGGGGCCTCCTACAATGAGCAGTTCTTC. Protein product: CASRRTSGASYNEQFF. This chain connects TRBV7-2 to TRBJ2-1; 10 bases match TRBD2. CDR3 length equals 16 residues. Germline V CDR1 and CDR2: SGHTA, FQGNSA. After removal of 6 bases from V and 0 bases from J, the junction contained 5 bases not matched to a gene.

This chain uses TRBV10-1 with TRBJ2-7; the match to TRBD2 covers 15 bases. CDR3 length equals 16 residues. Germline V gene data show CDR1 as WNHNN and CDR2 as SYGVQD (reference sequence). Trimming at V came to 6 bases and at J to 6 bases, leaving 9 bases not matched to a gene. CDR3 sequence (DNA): TGCGCCAGCAGCCCAGGACTAGCGGGAGGGCGGCTCGAGCAGTACTTC. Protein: CASSPGLAGGRLEQYF.

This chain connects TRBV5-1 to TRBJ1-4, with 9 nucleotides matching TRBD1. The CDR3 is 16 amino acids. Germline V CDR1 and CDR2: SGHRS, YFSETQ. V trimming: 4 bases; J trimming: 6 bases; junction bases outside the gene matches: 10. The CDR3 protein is CASSQNRGHRDEKLFF. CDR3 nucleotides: TGCGCCAGCAGCCAGAACAGGGGGCATCGGGATGAAAAACTGTTTTTT.

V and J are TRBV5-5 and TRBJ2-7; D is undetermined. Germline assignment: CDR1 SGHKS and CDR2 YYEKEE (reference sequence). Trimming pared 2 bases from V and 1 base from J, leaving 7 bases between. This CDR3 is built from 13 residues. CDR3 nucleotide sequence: TGTGCCAGCAGCTTAGGGCAATCCTACGAGCAGTACTTC. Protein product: CASSLGQSYEQYF.

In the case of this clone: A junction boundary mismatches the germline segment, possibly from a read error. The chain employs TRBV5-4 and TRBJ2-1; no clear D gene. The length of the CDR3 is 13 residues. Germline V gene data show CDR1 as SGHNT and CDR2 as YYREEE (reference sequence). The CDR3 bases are TGTGCCAGCAGCTTCGTCTCCTCCAATGAGCAGTTCTTC. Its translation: CASSFVSSNEQFF.

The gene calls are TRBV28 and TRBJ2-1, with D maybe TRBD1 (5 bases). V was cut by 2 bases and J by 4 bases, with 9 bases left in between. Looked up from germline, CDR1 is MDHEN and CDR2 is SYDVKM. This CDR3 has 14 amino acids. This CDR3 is CASSLVKGYNEQFF. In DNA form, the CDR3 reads TGTGCCAGCAGTTTAGTCAAGGGGTACAATGAGCAGTTCTTC.

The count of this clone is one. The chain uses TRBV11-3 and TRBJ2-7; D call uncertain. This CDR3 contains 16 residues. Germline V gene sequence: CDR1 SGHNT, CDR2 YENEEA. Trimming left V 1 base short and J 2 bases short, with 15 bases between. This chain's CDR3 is CASSLVGPKNTYEQYF. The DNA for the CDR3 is TGTGCCAGCAGCTTAGTAGGTCCTAAGAACACCTACGAGCAGTACTTC.

CDR3 sequence: CASRLGHTGELFF. CDR3 nucleotides: TGTGCCAGCAGACTCGGACACACCGGGGAGCTGTTTTTT. The V call is TRBV2, the J call TRBJ2-2; no clear D gene. Germline loops: CDR1 SNHLY, CDR2 FYNNEI. V was cut by 6 bases and J by 3 bases, with 8 bases left in between. CDR3 length: 13 amino acids. The whole variable domain, filled in from reference TRBV2 and TRBJ2-2, reads EPEVTQTPSHQVTQMGQEVILRCVPISNHLYFYWYRQILGQKVEFLVSFYNNEISEKSEIFDDQFSVERPDGSNFTLKIRSTKLEDSAMYFCASRLGHTGELFFGEGSRLTVL.

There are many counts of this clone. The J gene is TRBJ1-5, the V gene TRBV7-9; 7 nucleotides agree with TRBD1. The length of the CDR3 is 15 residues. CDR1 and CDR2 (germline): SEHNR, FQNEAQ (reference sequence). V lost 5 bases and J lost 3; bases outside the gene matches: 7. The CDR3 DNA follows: TGTGCCAGCAGCATCTCGGGACAGCTCAATCAGCCCCAGCATTTT. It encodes CASSISGQLNQPQHF.

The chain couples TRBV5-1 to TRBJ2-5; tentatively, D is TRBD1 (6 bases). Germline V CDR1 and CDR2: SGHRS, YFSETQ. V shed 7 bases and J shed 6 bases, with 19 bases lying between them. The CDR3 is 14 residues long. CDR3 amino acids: CASARTDQTQTQYF. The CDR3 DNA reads TGCGCCAGCGCGAGGACAGACCAAACGCAGACCCAGTACTTC.

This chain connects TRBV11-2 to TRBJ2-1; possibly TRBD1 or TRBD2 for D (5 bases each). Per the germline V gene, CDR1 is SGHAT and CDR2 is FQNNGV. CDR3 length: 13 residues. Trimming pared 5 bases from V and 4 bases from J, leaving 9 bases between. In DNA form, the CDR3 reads TGTGCCAGCAGCCGGGGCCAGTACAATGAGCAGTTCTTC. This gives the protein CASSRGQYNEQFF.

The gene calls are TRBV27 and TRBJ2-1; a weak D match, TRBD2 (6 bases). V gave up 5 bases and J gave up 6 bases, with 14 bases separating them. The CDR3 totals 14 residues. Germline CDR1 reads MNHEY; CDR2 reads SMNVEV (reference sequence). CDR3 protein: CASSPTREPNEQFF. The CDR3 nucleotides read TGTGCCAGCAGTCCTACGCGGGAACCCAATGAGCAGTTCTTC.

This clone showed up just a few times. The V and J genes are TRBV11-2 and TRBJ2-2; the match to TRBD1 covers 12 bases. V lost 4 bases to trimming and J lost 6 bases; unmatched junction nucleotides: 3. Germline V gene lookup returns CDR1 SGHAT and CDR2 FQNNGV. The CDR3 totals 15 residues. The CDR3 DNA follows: TGTGCCAGCAGCTCGGGACAGGGGGCATCCGGGGAGCTGTTTTTT. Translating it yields CASSSGQGASGELFF.

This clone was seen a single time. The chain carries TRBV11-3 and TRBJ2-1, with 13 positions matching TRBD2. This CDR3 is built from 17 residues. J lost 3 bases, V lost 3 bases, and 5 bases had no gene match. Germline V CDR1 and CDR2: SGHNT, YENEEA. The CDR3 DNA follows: TGTGCCAGCAGCTTGCGACTAGCGGGAGGTCGCTACAATGAGCAGTTCTTC. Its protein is CASSLRLAGGRYNEQFF. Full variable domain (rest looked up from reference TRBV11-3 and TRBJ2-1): EAGVVQSPRYKIIEKKQPVAFWCNPISGHNTLYWYLQNLGQGPELLIRYENEEAVDDSQLPKDRFSAERLKGVDSTLKIQPAELGDSAVYLCASSLRLAGGRYNEQFFGPGTRLTVL.

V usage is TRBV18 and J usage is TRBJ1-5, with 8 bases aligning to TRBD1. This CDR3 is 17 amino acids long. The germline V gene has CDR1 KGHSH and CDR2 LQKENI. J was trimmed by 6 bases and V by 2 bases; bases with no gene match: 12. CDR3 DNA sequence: TGTGCCAGCTCACCAAAAGGTTCAGGGGGCGGAATTCAGCCCCAGCATTTT. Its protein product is CASSPKGSGGGIQPQHF.

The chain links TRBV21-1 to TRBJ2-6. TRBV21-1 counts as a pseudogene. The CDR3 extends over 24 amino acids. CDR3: CASSKEGRLPGNCCRPSGANVLTF. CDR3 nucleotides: TGTGCCAGCAGCAAAGAAGGTCGGCTTCCCGGAAATTGCTGCCGTCCCTCTGGGGCCAACGTCCTGACTTTC.

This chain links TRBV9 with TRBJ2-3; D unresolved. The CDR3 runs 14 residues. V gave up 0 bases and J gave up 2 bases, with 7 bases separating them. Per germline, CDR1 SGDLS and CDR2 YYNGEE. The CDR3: CASSVVGFTDTQYF. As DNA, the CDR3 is TGTGCCAGCAGCGTAGTCGGCTTCACAGATACGCAGTATTTT.

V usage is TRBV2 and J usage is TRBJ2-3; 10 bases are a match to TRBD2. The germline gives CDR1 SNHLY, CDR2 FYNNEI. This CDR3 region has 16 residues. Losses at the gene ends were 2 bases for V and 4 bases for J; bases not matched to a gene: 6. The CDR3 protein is CASSERAGGPPDTQYF. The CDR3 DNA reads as TGTGCCAGCAGTGAACGAGCGGGAGGGCCACCAGATACGCAGTATTTT.

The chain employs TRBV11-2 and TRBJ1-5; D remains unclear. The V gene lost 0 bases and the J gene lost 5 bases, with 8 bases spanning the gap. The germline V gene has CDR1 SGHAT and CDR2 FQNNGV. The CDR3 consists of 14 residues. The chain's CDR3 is CASSLDPRDQPQHF. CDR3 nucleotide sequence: TGTGCCAGCAGCTTAGATCCGCGAGATCAGCCCCAGCATTTT.